What follows are 3 T cell receptor beta chains derived from one specimen sequenced in a study of beta chain features in type 1 diabetes. Expressed TCRB transcripts were sequenced because the isolated RNA had all been reverse transcribed beforehand. This table comes from immunoSEQ multiplex PCR, and its TCRdb copy is limited to in-frame clones, with some not included. Altogether 120,000 to 150,000 clones are present, about 44% being singletons, with the ten largest covering 0.42%. The specimen sequenced was Tregs from blood. The receptors shown here come from a man younger than 35 in good health.

The sample holds a few counts of this clone. The chain uses TRBV7-9 and TRBJ2-3; tentative D call: TRBD2 (5 bases). The V end lost 5 bases, the J end lost 6 bases, and 15 bases lay between the germline ends. Germline loops: CDR1 SEHNR, CDR2 FQNEAQ (reference sequence). The CDR3 spans 14 residues. Here the CDR3 DNA reads TGTGCCAGCAGCCCCTTTCGGAGGACGGATACGCAGTATTTT. This translates into CASSPFRRTDTQYF.

V gene TRBV9 combines with J gene TRBJ1-2, with TRBD1 identical over 7 bases. V lost 3 bases, J lost 3 bases, and 8 bases stayed unmatched. Looked up from germline, CDR1 is SGDLS and CDR2 is YYNGEE. The CDR3 has 15 amino acids. For the CDR3, the DNA is TGTGCCAGCAGCGCGCAACAGGGGTCGCACTATGGCTACACCTTC. Protein sequence: CASSAQQGSHYGYTF.

This clone has more than one count but fewer than ten. V and J are TRBV28 and TRBJ2-3; D uncertain. The CDR3 extends over 13 amino acids. The germline CDR1 and CDR2 sequences are MDHEN and SYDVKM. V was clipped by 5 bases and J by 0 bases, with 6 bases between them. The CDR3 reads CASSPTSTDTQYF. As DNA, the CDR3 is TGTGCCAGCAGTCCTACTAGCACAGATACGCAGTATTTT. The variable domain in full, completed from reference TRBV28 and TRBJ2-3, reads DVKVTQSSRYLVKRTGEKVFLECVQDMDHENMFWYRQDPGLGLRLIYFSYDVKMKEKGDIPEGYSVSREKKERFSLILESASTNQTSMYLCASSPTSTDTQYFGPGTRLTVL.